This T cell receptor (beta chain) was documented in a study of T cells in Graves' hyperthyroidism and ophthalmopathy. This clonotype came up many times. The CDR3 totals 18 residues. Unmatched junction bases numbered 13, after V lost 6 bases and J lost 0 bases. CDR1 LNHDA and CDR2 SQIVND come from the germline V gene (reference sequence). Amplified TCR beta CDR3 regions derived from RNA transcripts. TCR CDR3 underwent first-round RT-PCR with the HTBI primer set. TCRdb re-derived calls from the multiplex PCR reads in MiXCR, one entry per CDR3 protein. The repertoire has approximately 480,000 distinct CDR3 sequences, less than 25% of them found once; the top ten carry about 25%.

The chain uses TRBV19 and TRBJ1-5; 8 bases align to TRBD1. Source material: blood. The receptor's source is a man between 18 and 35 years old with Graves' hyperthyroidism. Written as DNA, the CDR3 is TGTGCCAGTAGCAAACTATGGACAGGGATTTTTAGCAATCAGCCCCAGCATTTT. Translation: CASSKLWTGIFSNQPQHF.